This T cell receptor (beta chain) stems from a study of cytomegalovirus exposure and HLA in healthy donors. The wider study: Of all 400 or so donors who were genotyped, about 84% belonged to the Caucasian-associated ancestry cluster.

Amplification used 60 Vbeta primers and 13 Jbeta primers. TCRdb's copy holds only in-frame clones and misses some; the assay was immunoSEQ multiplex PCR. The sample totals just under 65,000 clones. In germline, CDR1 is SNHLY, CDR2 FYNNEI. V shed 5 bases, J shed 4 bases, and the junction held 9 bases outside the gene matches. CDR3 size: 16 residues. As regards this clone: The antigen remains unidentified.

Study-level points and caveats: In a later analysis, a missense DCLRE1C variant was linked to TCR beta V- and J-gene trimming. Productive rates of about 87% or about 30% were seen for most TCR beta V segments in an earlier analysis. Relative to equally common others, HLA-associated TCR beta chains showed greater clonal expansion in a later analysis.

Specimen: PBMCs. The V call is TRBV2, the J call TRBJ2-3; 10 nucleotides line up with TRBD2. This clonotype was obtained from a boy between 5 and 17 years old in good health and CMV-seronegative. CDR3 sequence: CASSSVRAGGPDTQYF. Written as DNA, the CDR3 is TGTGCCAGCAGTTCCGTGAGAGCGGGGGGGCCAGATACGCAGTATTTT.